The following is a T cell receptor (beta chain) sequence with its context. Its antigen is unknown. No much larger clonotype is one base removed from it; base qualities were not supplied. The data were taken from a study of blood T cell repertoires in COVID-19 (dated by TCRdb to 2018 to 2020). Study-level background: The collaborator samples originated in the United States, Italy and Spain and spanned the acute and convalescent phases of COVID-19. The material from the prospective study consisted of cDNA or gDNA derived from T cells, B-cell-depleted T cells, or PBMCs. HLA class I and class II types, where available, came from metadata supplied by the sample provider rather than from assay-based typing. Samples were obtained from the ongoing ImmuneRACE study (first 160 participants) and from about 1,300 subjects provided by 6 global collaborators. The repertoires were released in a freely available public database meant as a resource for research on the immune response to SARS-CoV-2. A de-identified subject ID, COVID-19 status, age in years and sex were almost always included in the sample metadata. Subjects who had been exposed to COVID-19, were actively infected with it, or had recovered from it provided the deeply sampled blood TCRbeta repertoires that made up the dataset. Overall study results and their limits: Clinical and demographic metadata were provided uncurated, with the amount varying by source and participant.

Taken from the germline V gene, the CDR1 and CDR2 loops are SGHAT and FQNNGV. Here V drops 5 bases and J drops 4 bases, and the junction holds 9 bases not matched to any gene. From cysteine to phenylalanine, the CDR3 is 15 amino acids long. CDR3 DNA only is kept here, 45 bases in frame from base 1. TCRbeta CDR3 regions were amplified from genomic DNA by means of the immunoSEQ Assay, a bias-controlled multiplex PCR. The study's own analysis went as follows. The number of nucleated cells in each sample was estimated from the amplification of reference gene primers within the assay. To quantify the absolute abundance of each unique TCRbeta CDR3 rearrangement, sequence reads were collapsed and filtered. For each sample, productive Simpson clonality was calculated as the square root of Simpson's diversity index over productive rearrangements. TCRdb carries this immuneACCESS record with in-frame sequences only. Its versions omit some clonotypes, under half of them owing to an unresolved V gene in the studies checked, with the rest unexplained. The V and J calls and clone size were taken over from that table, and D and trimming were inferred from the DNA. The sample table records around 190,000 clones; more than 80% of these occur just once. The ten largest clones capture roughly 7.1% of the sample.

The collaborating institutions used their own protocols to collect whole blood in K2EDTA tubes. For TCRbeta analysis, collaborators shipped samples in one of three forms: frozen whole blood, isolated PBMCs, or DNA extracted from either of those sample types. This TCR was sampled from a human donor in a cohort sampled during active COVID-19. The chain couples TRBV11-2 to TRBJ2-7; 9 bases in the middle match TRBD1. Sequences were obtained from peripheral blood. The CDR3 loop reads CASSQYGQGSYEQYF. The DNA is TGTGCCAGCAGCCAATACGGACAGGGGAGTTACGAGCAGTACTTC. Joined to the reference TRBV11-2 and TRBJ2-7 proteins, this CDR3 gives the full variable domain: EAGVAQSPRYKIIEKRQSVAFWCNPISGHATLYWYQQILGQGPKLLIQFQNNGVVDDSQLPKDRFSAERLKGVDSTLKIQPAKLEDSAVYLCASSQYGQGSYEQYFGPGTRLTVT.